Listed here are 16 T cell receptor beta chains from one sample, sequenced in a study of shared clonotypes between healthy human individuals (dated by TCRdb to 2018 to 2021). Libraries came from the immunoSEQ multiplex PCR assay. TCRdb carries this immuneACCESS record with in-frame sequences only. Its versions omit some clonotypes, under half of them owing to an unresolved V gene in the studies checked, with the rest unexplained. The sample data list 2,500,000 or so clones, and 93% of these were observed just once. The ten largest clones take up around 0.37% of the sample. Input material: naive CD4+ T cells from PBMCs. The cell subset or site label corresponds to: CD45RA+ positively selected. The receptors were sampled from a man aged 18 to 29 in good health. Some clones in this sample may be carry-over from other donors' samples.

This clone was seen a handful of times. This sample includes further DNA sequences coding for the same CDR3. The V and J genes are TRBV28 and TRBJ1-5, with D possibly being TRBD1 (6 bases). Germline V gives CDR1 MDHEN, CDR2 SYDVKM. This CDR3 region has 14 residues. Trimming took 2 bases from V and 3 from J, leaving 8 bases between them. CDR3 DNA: TGTGCCAGCAGTTTACGACAGGTCAATCAGCCCCAGCATTTT. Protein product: CASSLRQVNQPQHF.

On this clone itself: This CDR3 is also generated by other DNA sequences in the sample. DNA for the CDR3: TGTGCCAGTAGTAGACAGCTCTCCTCCTACGAGCAGTACTTC. This gives the protein CASSRQLSSYEQYF. V and J are TRBV19 and TRBJ2-7; D may be TRBD1 (5 bases). The CDR3 has 14 amino acids. V lost 4 bases to trimming and J lost 0 bases, with 10 bases between them. The germline V gene has CDR1 LNHDA and CDR2 SQIVND (reference sequence).

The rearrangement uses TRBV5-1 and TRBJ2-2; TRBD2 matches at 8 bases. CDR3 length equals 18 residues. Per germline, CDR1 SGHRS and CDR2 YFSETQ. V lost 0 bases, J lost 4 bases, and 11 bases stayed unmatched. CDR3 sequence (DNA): TGCGCCAGCAGCTTGGTCACCCAACGGGAGGGTCGCACCGGGGAGCTGTTTTTT. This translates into CASSLVTQREGRTGELFF. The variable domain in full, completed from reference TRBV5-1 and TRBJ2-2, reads KAGVTQTPRYLIKTRGQQVTLSCSPISGHRSVSWYQQTPGQGLQFLFEYFSETQRNKGNFPGRFSGRQFSNSRSEMNVSTLELGDSALYLCASSLVTQREGRTGELFFGEGSRLTVL.

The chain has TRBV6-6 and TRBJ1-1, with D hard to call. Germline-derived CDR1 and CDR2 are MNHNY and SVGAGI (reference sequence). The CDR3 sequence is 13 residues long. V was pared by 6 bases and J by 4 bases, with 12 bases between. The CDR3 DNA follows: TGTGCCAGCAGCTTCAACGGAGGCACTGAAGCTTTCTTT. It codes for CASSFNGGTEAFF.

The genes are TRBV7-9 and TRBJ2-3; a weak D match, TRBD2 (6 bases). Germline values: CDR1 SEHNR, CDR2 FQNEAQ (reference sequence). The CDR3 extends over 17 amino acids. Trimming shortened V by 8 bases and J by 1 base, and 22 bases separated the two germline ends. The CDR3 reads CASGSGGPTLRTDTQYF. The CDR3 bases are TGTGCCAGCGGCTCCGGGGGTCCCACACTTCGCACAGATACGCAGTATTTT.

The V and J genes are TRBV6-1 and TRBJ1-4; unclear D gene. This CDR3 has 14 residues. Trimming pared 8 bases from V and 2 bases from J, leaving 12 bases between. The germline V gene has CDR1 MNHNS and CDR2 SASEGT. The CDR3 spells CASRLGGTNEKLFF. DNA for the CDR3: TGTGCCAGCCGTTTGGGAGGGACTAATGAAAAACTGTTTTTT.

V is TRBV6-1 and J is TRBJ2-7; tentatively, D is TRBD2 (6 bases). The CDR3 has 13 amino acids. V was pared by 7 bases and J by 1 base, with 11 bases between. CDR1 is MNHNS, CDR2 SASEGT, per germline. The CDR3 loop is CASTGVSSYEQYF. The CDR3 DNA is TGTGCCAGCACGGGGGTCTCTTCCTACGAGCAGTACTTC.

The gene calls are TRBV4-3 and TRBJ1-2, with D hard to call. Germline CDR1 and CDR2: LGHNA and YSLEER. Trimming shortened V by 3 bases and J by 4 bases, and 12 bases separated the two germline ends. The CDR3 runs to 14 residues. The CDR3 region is CASSHIQRTYGYTF. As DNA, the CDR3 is TGCGCCAGCAGCCATATACAGCGAACCTATGGCTACACCTTC.

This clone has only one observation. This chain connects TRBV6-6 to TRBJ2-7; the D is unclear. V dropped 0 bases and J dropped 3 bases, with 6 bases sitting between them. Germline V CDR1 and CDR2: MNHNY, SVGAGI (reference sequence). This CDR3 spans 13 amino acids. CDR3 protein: CASSYSGVYEQYF. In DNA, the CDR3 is TGTGCCAGCAGTTACTCGGGTGTCTACGAGCAGTACTTC.

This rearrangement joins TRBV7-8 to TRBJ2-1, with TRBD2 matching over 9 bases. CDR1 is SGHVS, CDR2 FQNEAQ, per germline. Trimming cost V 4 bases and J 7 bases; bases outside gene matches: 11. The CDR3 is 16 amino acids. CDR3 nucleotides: TGTGCCAGCAGCTCTGCCCGGACTAGCGCTGGGAATGAGCAGTTCTTC. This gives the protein CASSSARTSAGNEQFF.

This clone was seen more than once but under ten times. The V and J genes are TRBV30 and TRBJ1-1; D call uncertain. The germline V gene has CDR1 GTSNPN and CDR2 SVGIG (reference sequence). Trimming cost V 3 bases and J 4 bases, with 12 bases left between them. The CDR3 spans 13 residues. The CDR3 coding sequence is TGTGCCTGGAGGGGGTCGGTCGGCACTGAAGCTTTCTTT. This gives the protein CAWRGSVGTEAFF.

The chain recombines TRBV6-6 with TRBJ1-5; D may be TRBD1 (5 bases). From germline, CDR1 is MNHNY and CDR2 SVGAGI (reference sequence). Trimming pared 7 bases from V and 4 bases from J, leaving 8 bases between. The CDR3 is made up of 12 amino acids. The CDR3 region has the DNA TGTGCCAGCACGTCAGGGAATCAGCCCCAGCATTTT. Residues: CASTSGNQPQHF.

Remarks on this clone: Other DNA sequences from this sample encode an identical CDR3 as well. CDR3 sequence (DNA): TGTGCCAGCAGTTTATCCGGGGGCGATCAGCCCCAGCATTTT. Translation: CASSLSGGDQPQHF. The chain has TRBV27 and TRBJ1-5; TRBD1 is a possible D gene (6 bases). The CDR3 sequence is 14 residues long. Trimming took off 0 bases at V and 5 bases at J, with 8 bases between the two ends. Germline loops: CDR1 MNHEY, CDR2 SMNVEV (reference sequence).

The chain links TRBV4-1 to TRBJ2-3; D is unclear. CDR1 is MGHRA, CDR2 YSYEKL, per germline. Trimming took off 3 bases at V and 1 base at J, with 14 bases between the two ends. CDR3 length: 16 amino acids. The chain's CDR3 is CASSQPSAQGTDTQYF. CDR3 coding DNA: TGCGCCAGCAGCCAGCCCTCGGCCCAAGGCACAGATACGCAGTATTTT.

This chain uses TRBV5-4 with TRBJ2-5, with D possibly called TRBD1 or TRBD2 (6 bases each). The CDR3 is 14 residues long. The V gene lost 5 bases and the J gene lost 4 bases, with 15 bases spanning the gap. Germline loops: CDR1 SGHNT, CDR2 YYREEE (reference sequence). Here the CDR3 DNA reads TGTGCCAGCAGACCAACCGGGGGCCGAGAGACCCAGTACTTC. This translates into CASRPTGGRETQYF.

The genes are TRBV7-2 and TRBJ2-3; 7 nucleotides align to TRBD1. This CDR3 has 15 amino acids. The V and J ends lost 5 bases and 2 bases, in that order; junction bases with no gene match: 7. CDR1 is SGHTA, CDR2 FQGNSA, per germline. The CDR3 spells CASSTRQGYTDTQYF. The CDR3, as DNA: TGTGCCAGCAGCACCCGACAGGGTTACACAGATACGCAGTATTTT.